This T cell receptor beta chain was sequenced for a study of Ad26.COV2.S vaccination and SARS-CoV-2 variants. The treatment is: some 20 received Ad26.COV2.S at low or high dose, single or two shots; about five received placebo; per-sample allocation not given. All samples were drawn on day 63, counting from the first vaccine or placebo injection. Vaccine was an Ad26 vector expressing Wuhan-strain SARS-CoV-2 spike. The CDR3 extends over 16 amino acids. V lost 5 bases, J lost 6 bases, and 9 bases stayed unmatched. Germline assignment: CDR1 SGHNT and CDR2 YENEEA. The repertoire was sequenced with immunoSEQ multiplex PCR; TCRdb's copy has only in-frame clones and lacks some. The profile shows a few hundred thousand clones, around 82% of them singletons.

The source was peripheral blood, collected in a trial of Ad26.COV2.S vaccine versus placebo. The chain is built from TRBV11-3 and TRBJ2-2, with TRBD1 matching over 10 bases. This receptor was obtained from a person between 18 and 65 years old who received the Ad26.COV2.S COVID-19 vaccine or a placebo. In DNA, the CDR3 is TGTGCCAGCAGCCCGGGGACAGGGGAAACGGCCGGGGAGCTGTTTTTT. Protein product: CASSPGTGETAGELFF.